This is a list of T cell receptor beta chains from one sample in a study of technical replicates of blood from a few donors. The protocol was immunoSEQ multiplex PCR, while the TCRdb copy is restricted to in-frame clones and leaves out a portion. The sample includes approximately 97,000 clones, around 95% of them seen just once. The specimen sequenced was T cells isolated from PBMCs. The receptors here all came from a human donor in good health. The CDR3 runs from the conserved cysteine through the conserved F or W. Fields, in order: clone size, D gene, V gene, J gene, CDR3 DNA, CDR3 protein. D genes are given only for firm matches. Clone sizes are given selectively: once, few, many, or a class where the clone is expanded.

size: .; D: TRBD1; V: TRBV20-1; J: TRBJ1-2; DNA: TGCAGTGCTGATGACAGGGCGGGCTACACCTTC; CDR3: CSADDRAGYTF
size: .; D: TRBD2; V: TRBV11-1; J: TRBJ2-1; DNA: TGTGCCAGCAGCTTGGGAGGGGAGAGGTACAATGAGCAGTTCTTC; CDR3: CASSLGGERYNEQFF
size: .; D: TRBD1; V: TRBV19; J: TRBJ2-7; DNA: TGTGCCAGTAGTCCCTCGGGACAGGGCTTTCACGAGCAGTACTTC; CDR3: CASSPSGQGFHEQYF
size: once; D: TRBD2; V: TRBV30; J: TRBJ2-7; DNA: TGTGCCTGGAGTGTAGGGACTAGCGGGTCTTGGTACGAGCAGTACTTC; CDR3: CAWSVGTSGSWYEQYF
size: .; D: TRBD2; V: TRBV27; J: TRBJ2-5; DNA: TGTGCCAGCAGTTTATTACCCGGGAGGGGGGAGACCCAGTACTTC; CDR3: CASSLLPGRGETQYF
size: once; D: .; V: TRBV7-3; J: TRBJ2-1; DNA: TGTGCCAGCAGCTTAATGGAGAGCTCCTACAATGAGCAGTTCTTC; CDR3: CASSLMESSYNEQFF
size: once; D: .; V: TRBV5-1; J: TRBJ2-1; DNA: TGCGCCAGCAGCAAGCGGTTGAGCTCCTACAATGAGCAGTTCTTC; CDR3: CASSKRLSSYNEQFF
size: .; D: .; V: TRBV28; J: TRBJ2-1; DNA: TGTGCCAGCAGTTTTCCCCTCGAAACAGGGTTATCCATTAATGAGCAGTTCTTC; CDR3: CASSFPLETGLSINEQFF
size: .; D: TRBD1; V: TRBV7-9; J: TRBJ2-2; DNA: TGTGCCAGCAGCCCGACAGGGGGCAACACCGGGGAGCTGTTTTTT; CDR3: CASSPTGGNTGELFF
size: .; D: .; V: TRBV7-9; J: TRBJ2-7; DNA: TGTGCCAGCAGCTTAGACGGGAAGACCTACGAGCAGTACTTC; CDR3: CASSLDGKTYEQYF
size: .; D: .; V: TRBV7-3; J: TRBJ2-2; DNA: TGTGCCAGCAGCCTTAACCGGGGGACCGGGGAGCTGTTTTTT; CDR3: CASSLNRGTGELFF
size: .; D: TRBD2; V: TRBV5-1; J: TRBJ2-1; DNA: TGCGCCAGCAGGATTGGACTAGCGGGATCACATGAGCAGTTCTTC; CDR3: CASRIGLAGSHEQFF
size: .; D: TRBD2; V: TRBV4-1; J: TRBJ2-3; DNA: TGCGCCAGCAGCCAAGGCTCCCTACTAGCGGGAGGAAAAGATACGCAGTATTTT; CDR3: CASSQGSLLAGGKDTQYF
size: .; D: TRBD2; V: TRBV5-1; J: TRBJ2-7; DNA: TGCGCCAGCAGCTGGGGGGGATCCGCTAGCTACGAGCAGTACTTC; CDR3: CASSWGGSASYEQYF
size: .; D: .; V: TRBV11-2; J: TRBJ2-7; DNA: TGTGCCAGCAGCTTTTTCCCATCCTACGAGCAGTACTTC; CDR3: CASSFFPSYEQYF
size: .; D: .; V: TRBV5-1; J: TRBJ1-1; DNA: TGCGCCAGCAGCTACGGGGGCACTGAAGCTTTCTTT; CDR3: CASSYGGTEAFF
size: .; D: .; V: TRBV6-5; J: TRBJ1-5; DNA: TGTGCCAGCAGTTACGAGGCCGGCAGCAATCAGCCCCAGCATTTT; CDR3: CASSYEAGSNQPQHF
size: .; D: .; V: TRBV5-6; J: TRBJ2-1; DNA: TGTGCCAGCAGCTTAGTAGTAACTGTCTACAATGAGCAGTTCTTC; CDR3: CASSLVVTVYNEQFF
size: .; D: .; V: TRBV19; J: TRBJ2-7; DNA: TGTGCCAGTAGCCTCGACAGCCAACCGACCTACGAGCAGTACTTC; CDR3: CASSLDSQPTYEQYF
size: .; D: .; V: TRBV10-2; J: TRBJ2-7; DNA: TGCGCCGTTCGGGGATACTACGAGCAGTACTTC; CDR3: CAVRGYYEQYF
size: .; D: .; V: TRBV28; J: TRBJ2-7; DNA: TGTGCCAGCAGTTTGGCGGACTCCTACGAGCAGTACTTC; CDR3: CASSLADSYEQYF
size: .; D: TRBD1; V: TRBV27; J: TRBJ2-7; DNA: TGTGCCAGCAGTTTTGTGAGGGACAGGGGTTACGAGCAGTACTTC; CDR3: CASSFVRDRGYEQYF
size: .; D: .; V: TRBV30; J: TRBJ2-7; DNA: TGTGCCTGGAGTGGTATCCACGAGCAGTACTTC; CDR3: CAWSGIHEQYF
size: .; D: TRBD2; V: TRBV11-3; J: TRBJ2-4; DNA: TGTGCCAGCAGCTTTCAGCGGGAGGAAAACATTCAGTACTTC; CDR3: CASSFQREENIQYF
size: .; D: .; V: TRBV7-5; J: TRBJ2-7; DNA: TGTGTCAGAAGCTTAGTGGGGCCGCCCTCTCCCAAATACGAGCAGTACTTC; CDR3: CVRSLVGPPSPKYEQYF
size: .; D: .; V: TRBV14; J: TRBJ2-2; DNA: TGTGCCAGCAGCCAAGAAGGGGAAATGTACACCGGGGAGCTGTTTTTT; CDR3: CASSQEGEMYTGELFF
size: .; D: .; V: TRBV30; J: TRBJ2-7; DNA: TGTGCCTGGATGCTTAAAGAGAGTCCCTACGAGCAGTACTTC; CDR3: CAWMLKESPYEQYF
size: once; D: TRBD1; V: TRBV6-1; J: TRBJ2-5; DNA: TGTGCCAGCAGTGAAAGGGGGACAGGGTTGGGAGAGACCCAGTACTTC; CDR3: CASSERGTGLGETQYF
size: .; D: .; V: TRBV29-1; J: TRBJ2-2; DNA: TGCAGCGTTGATATCGGGGGAACCGGGGAGCTGTTTTTT; CDR3: CSVDIGGTGELFF
size: once; D: TRBD1; V: TRBV6-1; J: TRBJ1-1; DNA: TGTGCCAGCTCGACAGGGCCTTTAGAAGCTTTCTTT; CDR3: CASSTGPLEAFF
size: .; D: .; V: TRBV13; J: TRBJ2-5; DNA: TGTGCCAGCAGCTTACGAGGGGGTGAGACCCAGTACTTC; CDR3: CASSLRGGETQYF
size: .; D: .; V: TRBV6-5; J: TRBJ2-6; DNA: TGTGCCAGCAGCCGAATCCTAGCTGGGGCCAACGTCCTGACTTTC; CDR3: CASSRILAGANVLTF
size: .; D: .; V: TRBV7-2; J: TRBJ1-4; DNA: TGTGCCAGCAGCCCCCGGGGGAAGAATGAAAAACTGTTTTTT; CDR3: CASSPRGKNEKLFF
size: .; D: TRBD1; V: TRBV7-9; J: TRBJ2-7; DNA: TGTGCCAGCAGCTCGGTCCGGGACAGCGTGTATACTCCCCACGAGCAGTACTTC; CDR3: CASSSVRDSVYTPHEQYF
size: .; D: TRBD1; V: TRBV28; J: TRBJ2-7; DNA: TGTGCCAGCAGTCCCCCCGGGACAGCATACGAGCAGTACTTC; CDR3: CASSPPGTAYEQYF
size: .; D: .; V: TRBV27; J: TRBJ2-5; DNA: TGTGCCAGCAGAGGGAGTAGATCAGAGACCCAGTACTTC; CDR3: CASRGSRSETQYF
size: .; D: .; V: TRBV27; J: TRBJ2-2; DNA: TGTGCCAGCAGTTTGGGGGCACCGCTTACGAACACCGGGGAGCTGTTTTTT; CDR3: CASSLGAPLTNTGELFF
size: .; D: .; V: TRBV21-1; J: TRBJ2-7; DNA: TGTGCCAGCAGCACCCGGACTAGCGGGAGGGCCTACGAGCAGTACTTC; CDR3: CASSTRTSGRAYEQYF
size: .; D: .; V: TRBV19; J: TRBJ1-2; DNA: TGTGCCAGTAGATCTTCAGGGTTGCATGGCTACACCTTC; CDR3: CASRSSGLHGYTF
size: once; D: .; V: TRBV6-1; J: TRBJ1-5; DNA: TGTGCCAGCAGTGGAAGCAGGGGAAGCCAGCCCCAGCATTTT; CDR3: CASSGSRGSQPQHF
size: .; D: TRBD2; V: TRBV10-1; J: TRBJ2-1; DNA: TGCGCCAGCAGCCCAGCGGGAGGTCTTAATGAGCAGTTCTTC; CDR3: CASSPAGGLNEQFF
size: .; D: .; V: TRBV27; J: TRBJ2-3; DNA: TGTGCCAGCAGTCCCGCCGGGGGAAATACGCAGTATTTT; CDR3: CASSPAGGNTQYF
size: once; D: TRBD1; V: TRBV29-1; J: TRBJ2-1; DNA: TGCAGCGGGATAGGGACAGCCTATTACAATGAGCAGTTCTTC; CDR3: CSGIGTAYYNEQFF
size: .; D: .; V: TRBV5-4; J: TRBJ1-5; DNA: TGTGCCAGCAGACGGGACTTGAATCAGCCCCAGCATTTT; CDR3: CASRRDLNQPQHF
size: once; D: .; V: TRBV30; J: TRBJ1-4; DNA: TGTGCCTGGAGCTTTTACCTGACAGCAACTAATGAAAAACTGTTTTTT; CDR3: CAWSFYLTATNEKLFF
size: .; D: .; V: TRBV10-1; J: TRBJ2-5; DNA: TGCGCCAGCAGTGAGTCGACTTTGGGAGAGACCCAGTACTTC; CDR3: CASSESTLGETQYF
size: .; D: TRBD2; V: TRBV7-3; J: TRBJ2-3; DNA: TGTGCCAGCAGCCCGGGACTAGCGGGGACTAGCACAGATACGCAGTATTTT; CDR3: CASSPGLAGTSTDTQYF
size: .; D: TRBD1; V: TRBV4-1; J: TRBJ1-2; DNA: TGCGCCAGCAGCCCGGACAGGGGTGACTATGGCTACACCTTC; CDR3: CASSPDRGDYGYTF
size: .; D: .; V: TRBV19; J: TRBJ2-1; DNA: TGTGCCAGTAGTACTCCCCAGGGCCCCACTTACAATGAGCAGTTCTTC; CDR3: CASSTPQGPTYNEQFF
size: .; D: .; V: TRBV11-2; J: TRBJ1-3; DNA: TGTGCCAGCAGCTCGACAGGTTCCTCTGGAAACACCATATATTTT; CDR3: CASSSTGSSGNTIYF
size: few; D: .; V: TRBV9; J: TRBJ1-1; DNA: TGTGCCAGCAGCGTAGCGGGAGGGGGGACTGAAGCTTTCTTT; CDR3: CASSVAGGGTEAFF
size: .; D: .; V: TRBV4-3; J: TRBJ1-4; DNA: TGCGCCAGCAGCCCCCAGGGGAGTGAAAAACTGTTTTTT; CDR3: CASSPQGSEKLFF
size: once; D: TRBD2; V: TRBV5-1; J: TRBJ2-3; DNA: TGCGCCAGCAGCTTGGGAACCCGACTAGCGGGAGGTCCAGATACGCAGTATTTT; CDR3: CASSLGTRLAGGPDTQYF
size: once; D: .; V: TRBV7-2; J: TRBJ2-1; DNA: TGTGCCAGCAGCTCTGGACAGATCAATGAGCAGTTCTTC; CDR3: CASSSGQINEQFF
size: .; D: TRBD1; V: TRBV9; J: TRBJ1-2; DNA: TGTGCCAGCAGCGAGGAGACAGGGCCCGTCTATGGCTACACCTTC; CDR3: CASSEETGPVYGYTF
size: .; D: TRBD1; V: TRBV9; J: TRBJ1-4; DNA: TGTGCCAGCAGCGCCCCGGGACAGGGCCGGGAAAAACTGTTTTTT; CDR3: CASSAPGQGREKLFF
size: .; D: .; V: TRBV9; J: TRBJ2-1; DNA: TGTGCCAGCAGCCCGACTAGGTCGGGGCATTACAATGAGCAGTTCTTC; CDR3: CASSPTRSGHYNEQFF
size: .; D: TRBD1; V: TRBV18; J: TRBJ1-2; DNA: TGTGCCAGCTCAGTGGACAGGGACTATGGCTACACCTTC; CDR3: CASSVDRDYGYTF
size: .; D: .; V: TRBV21-1; J: TRBJ1-2; DNA: TGTGCCAGCAGCAAAGACGGGACAGGGGTGTCTGGCTACACCTTC; CDR3: CASSKDGTGVSGYTF
size: .; D: .; V: TRBV30; J: TRBJ2-2; DNA: TGTGCCTGGAGTGTACATAAGGAGACCGGGGAGCTGTTTTTT; CDR3: CAWSVHKETGELFF